What follows describes a single T cell receptor (beta chain). The data were produced by immunoSEQ multiplex PCR, yet TCRdb's version contains in-frame clones alone and is incomplete. The sample includes 350,000 to 550,000 clones, about 85% seen only once; the top ten take roughly 1.8%. The data stem from a study of blood T cell repertoires in COVID-19. Study-level background: The study drew acute and convalescent COVID-19 samples from the United States, Italy and Spain.

The CDR3 length is 14 residues. The germline V gene has CDR1 SGHRS and CDR2 YFSETQ. Deletions cut 2 bases from V and 5 bases from J, with 11 bases between. The sequence was obtained from a woman aged 18-29 years with acute COVID-19. Sequencing was performed on PBMCs or T cells enriched from blood (not recorded which). The chain uses TRBV5-1 and TRBJ1-5, with a possible D match to TRBD1 (6 bases). The CDR3, as DNA: TGCGCCAGCAGCTTTAAAGGGGGGGATCAGCCCCAGCATTTT. This sequence encodes CASSFKGGDQPQHF.